This T cell receptor (beta chain) was profiled in a study of control samples from healthy donors and cancer patients. The CDR3 length is 12 residues. V shed 0 bases and J shed 9 bases, with 10 bases lying between them. From germline, CDR1 is SGHTS and CDR2 YDEGEE. Repertoires were generated with immunoSEQ multiplex PCR, while TCRdb's copy carries only in-frame clones and drops some. The sample holds 150,000 or so clones, roughly 93% seen once. The receptor comes from a man younger than 35 in good health. The chain couples TRBV5-8 to TRBJ2-7; D not certain. The material sequenced was blood. The CDR3 sequence: CASSLESARQYF. As DNA, the CDR3 is TGTGCCAGCAGCTTGGAGTCAGCTCGGCAGTACTTC. Full variable domain (remainder filled in from reference TRBV5-8 and TRBJ2-7): EAGVTQSPTHLIKTRGQQATLRCSPISGHTSVYWYQQALGLGLQFLLWYDEGEERNRGNFPPRFSGRQFPNYSSELNVNALELEDSALYLCASSLESARQYFGPGTRLTVT.